A selection of T cell receptor beta chains follows, all from one sample in a study of T cell repertoires in cytomegalovirus infection. TCRdb fed the reads into MiXCR, producing one record per CDR3 protein. Of around 440,000 distinct CDR3 sequences listed, around 10% are singletons. The specimen was PBMCs. All receptors derive from a human donor in good health (CMV status not recorded). Some clones in this sample may be carry-over from other donors' samples. The CDR3 runs from the conserved cysteine through the conserved F or W. Each record gives: CDR3 length, D gene, V gene, CDR3 protein. A D gene is named only where the DNA matches it firmly.

15	NA	TRBV6-1	CASSDRQVPNQPQHF
13	NA	TRBV29-1	CSVENQGGTEAFF
14	NA	TRBV20-1	CSARVGHRPYEQYF
16	TRBD1	TRBV7-9	CASSSPGTGRIGELFF
13	NA	TRBV20-1	CSARASWDAEQYF
16	TRBD2	TRBV20-1	CSARVGTSGGVDTQYF
13	NA	TRBV10-2	CASSEMGVNEQFF
13	TRBD2	TRBV12-3/TRBV12-4	CASRDVRGDEQYF
14	TRBD2	TRBV7-9	CASSLSGGRNIQYF
15	TRBD2	TRBV27	CASCLTRGSDNEQFF
12	NA	TRBV12-3/TRBV12-4	CAIPYPLYGYTF
12	NA	TRBV27	CASSSWGRELFF
15	NA	TRBV19	CASTAWGTSNQPQHF
12	NA	TRBV5-5	CASSGPGEKLFF
14	NA	TRBV5-1	CASSQQGDPYEQYF
11	NA	TRBV2	CAVESQETQYF
14	NA	TRBV6-6	CASSYLSEIYEQYF
15	NA	TRBV4-2	CASSPQVSSGNTIYF
11	NA	TRBV7-8	CASSLIETQYF
15	NA	TRBV3-1	CASSQGGSGSEKLFF
15	NA	TRBV7-8	CASSLGSPRQETQYF
13	NA	TRBV7-9	CASSFGSKSPLHF
13	NA	TRBV10-3	CAISDGTSYEQYF
17	NA	TRBV6-2/TRBV6-3	CASTSGARREAYNEQFF
14	NA	TRBV6-6	CASSYGPTAYEQYF
15	NA	TRBV3-1	CASSQGGSSTGELFF
15	TRBD2	TRBV30	CAWSRSGRESNEQFF
15	NA	TRBV6-5	CASSYSGTSTDTQYF
15	NA	TRBV27	CASSLWATGTDTQYF
14	NA	TRBV7-6	CASSLGARPYEQYF
12	NA	TRBV15	CATSPSGNTIYF
15	TRBD1	TRBV19	CASSLLPGQGNTIYF
14	TRBD1	TRBV28	CASDPGQGFHGYTF
14	NA	TRBV6-4	CASSDSGWGNEQFF
16	NA	TRBV7-3	CASSLLVRGVWLVQHF
15	NA	TRBV2	CASSLDRGRNQPQHF
15	TRBD2	TRBV11-2	CASSLDVAGVYEQYF
12	TRBD2	TRBV19	CASAGAYNEQFF
19	TRBD2	TRBV5-5	CASSLEGLAEGLGANVLTF
16	NA	TRBV18	CASSPDTAYSNQPQHF
15	NA	TRBV7-2	CASSLALRGNYGYTF
15	TRBD2	TRBV7-2	CASSPGLRGGDTQYF
15	NA	TRBV27	CASSLSWTGNQPQHF
14	TRBD1	TRBV6-1	CASSGTGVYNEQFF
15	NA	TRBV5-4	CASSLDSQSYNEQFF
15	TRBD2	TRBV27	CASNTLLGGVETQYF
15	NA	TRBV2	CASRDSPDGGYGYTF
15	NA	TRBV11-1	CASSLEVGGGTEAFF
13	TRBD1	TRBV19	CASSSGTDETQYF
14	TRBD1	TRBV6-1	CASSERPGTGEAFF
15	NA	TRBV19	CASRHRQVNTGELFF
15	NA	TRBV20-1	CSARDREGSGNEQFF
15	TRBD1	TRBV7-2	CASRSPGQGAIEAFF
16	NA	TRBV27	CASSLIGDQANYGYTF
20	NA	TRBV6-1	CASSERGTGSLSKMNTEAFF
14	NA	TRBV7-8	CASSLASRGHEQYF
16	TRBD2	TRBV7-9	CASSPRGAGELKTQYF